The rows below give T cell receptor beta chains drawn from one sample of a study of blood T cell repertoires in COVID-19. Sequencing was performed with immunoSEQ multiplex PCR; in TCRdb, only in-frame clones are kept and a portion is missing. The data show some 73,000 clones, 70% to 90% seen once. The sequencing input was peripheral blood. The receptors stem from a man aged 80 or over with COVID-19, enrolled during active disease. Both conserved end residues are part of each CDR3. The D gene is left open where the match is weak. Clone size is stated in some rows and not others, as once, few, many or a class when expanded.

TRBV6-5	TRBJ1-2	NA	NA	CASSPDRAYGYTF	TGTGCCAGCAGTCCTGACAGAGCCTATGGCTACACCTTC
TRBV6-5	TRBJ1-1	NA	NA	CASSYSWQGLTEAFF	TGTGCCAGCAGTTACTCTTGGCAGGGGCTCACTGAAGCTTTCTTT
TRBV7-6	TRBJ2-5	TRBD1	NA	CASSATGGETQYF	TGTGCCAGCAGCGCGACAGGGGGAGAGACCCAGTACTTC
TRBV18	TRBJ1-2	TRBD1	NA	CASSRPDRGRDGYTF	TGTGCCAGCTCACGGCCAGACAGGGGCCGGGATGGCTACACCTTC
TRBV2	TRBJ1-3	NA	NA	CASKIQGRLTSGNTIYF	TGTGCCAGCAAAATCCAAGGCAGGTTGACCTCTGGAAACACCATATATTTT
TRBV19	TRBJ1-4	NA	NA	CASSPRTALNEKLFF	TGTGCCAGTAGCCCCAGGACAGCTCTTAATGAAAAACTGTTTTTT
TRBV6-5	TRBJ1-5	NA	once	CASSYSAGDQPQHF	TGTGCCAGCAGTTACTCGGCGGGTGATCAGCCCCAGCATTTT
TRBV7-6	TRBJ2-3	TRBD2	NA	CASSRLTSGVSTDTQYF	TGTGCCAGCAGCCGCCTGACTAGCGGGGTTAGCACAGATACGCAGTATTTT
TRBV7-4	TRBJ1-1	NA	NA	CASSPLGDNLSGNTEAFF	TGTGCCAGCAGCCCCCTAGGGGACAACCTTTCGGGGAACACTGAAGCTTTCTTT
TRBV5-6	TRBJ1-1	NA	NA	CASSFIHPDTEAFF	TGTGCCAGCAGCTTTATTCACCCGGACACTGAAGCTTTCTTT
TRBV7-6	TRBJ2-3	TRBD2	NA	CASSAGLAGVTDTQYF	TGTGCCAGCAGCGCCGGACTAGCGGGCGTCACAGATACGCAGTATTTT
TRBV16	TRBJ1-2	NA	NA	CASSQIKGVYGYTF	TGTGCCAGCAGCCAAATCAAGGGGGTATATGGCTACACCTTC
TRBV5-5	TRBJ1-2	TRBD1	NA	CASSLTHRGETPEGYTF	TGTGCCAGCAGCTTGACGCACAGGGGAGAGACTCCGGAAGGCTACACCTTC
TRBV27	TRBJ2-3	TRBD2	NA	CASLPPGRGATDTQYF	TGTGCCAGCCTACCCCCGGGGAGGGGAGCCACAGATACGCAGTATTTT
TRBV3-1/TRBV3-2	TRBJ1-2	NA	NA	CASSQGAGGGYTF	TGTGCCAGCAGCCAAGGTGCCGGGGGAGGCTACACCTTC
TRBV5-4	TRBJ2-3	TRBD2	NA	CASSPAAFSGGHTDTQYF	TGTGCCAGCAGCCCGGCAGCCTTTAGCGGGGGTCACACAGATACGCAGTATTTT
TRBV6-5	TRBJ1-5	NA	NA	CASREGNQPQHF	TGTGCCAGCAGGGAGGGAAATCAGCCCCAGCATTTT
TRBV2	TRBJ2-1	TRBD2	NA	CASSEASGGIYNEQFF	TGTGCCAGCAGTGAAGCTAGCGGGGGAATTTACAATGAGCAGTTCTTC
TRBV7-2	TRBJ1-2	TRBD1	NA	CASSLTGTGGFGYTF	TGTGCCAGCAGCCTCACCGGGACAGGGGGCTTTGGCTACACCTTC
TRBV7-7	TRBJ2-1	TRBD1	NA	CASSPKDRGKVGSYNEQFF	TGTGCCAGCAGCCCAAAGGACAGGGGCAAAGTAGGCTCCTACAATGAGCAGTTCTTC
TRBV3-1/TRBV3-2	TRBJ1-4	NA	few	CASSLGTMGEKLFF	TGTGCCAGCAGCCTCGGGACAATGGGTGAAAAACTGTTTTTT
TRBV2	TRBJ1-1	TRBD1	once	CASREQRGLYTEAFF	TGTGCCAGCAGGGAGCAAAGGGGGCTATACACTGAAGCTTTCTTT
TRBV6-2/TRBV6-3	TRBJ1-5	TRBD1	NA	CASSYPGQVPNQPQHF	TGTGCCAGCAGTTACCCGGGACAGGTACCCAATCAGCCCCAGCATTTT
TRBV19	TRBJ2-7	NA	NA	CASSTRPNRAREQYF	TGTGCCAGTAGTACTAGACCCAACAGGGCTCGCGAGCAGTACTTC
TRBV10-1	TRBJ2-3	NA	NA	CASSDARTGSGDTQYF	TGCGCCAGCAGTGACGCCCGGACTGGAAGTGGGGATACGCAGTATTTT
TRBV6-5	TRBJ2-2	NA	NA	CASRMQRVTGELFF	TGTGCCAGCAGGATGCAACGGGTCACCGGGGAGCTGTTTTTT
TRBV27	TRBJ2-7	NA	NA	CASSFLVGTRSYEQYF	TGTGCCAGCAGTTTTCTAGTGGGTACCCGCTCCTACGAGCAGTACTTC
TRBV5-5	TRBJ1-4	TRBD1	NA	CASSLSTGVNEKLFF	TGTGCCAGCAGCTTAAGCACAGGGGTTAATGAAAAACTGTTTTTT
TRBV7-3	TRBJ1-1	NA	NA	CASRLGGNTEAFF	TGTGCCAGCAGACTCGGGGGGAACACTGAAGCTTTCTTT